These T cell receptor beta chains were read from a single sample in a study of T cell responses to AZD1222 COVID-19 vaccine. Sequenced by immunoSEQ multiplex PCR; TCRdb stores in-frame clones only, minus some. The top ten hold about 2.3% of the sample, which has around 150,000 clones, 90% to 95% seen once. The specimen was peripheral blood, collected on day 0 of AZD1222 vaccination. All receptors come from an adult in good health. CDR3s include the opening cysteine and the closing phenylalanine or tryptophan. D genes are given only for firm matches. A clone size is listed for some rows: how often the clone was seen (once, few, many), or a class if it is expanded.

D	V	size	J	CDR3	DNA
-	TRBV19	-	TRBJ2-7	CASSPQARGEQYF	TGTGCCAGTAGTCCCCAAGCCCGCGGCGAGCAGTACTTC
-	TRBV3-1/TRBV3-2	-	TRBJ1-1	CASSQEGISNTEAFF	TGTGCCAGCAGCCAGGAAGGGATAAGTAACACTGAAGCTTTCTTT
-	TRBV30	-	TRBJ2-7	CAWSPPGRSYEQYF	TGTGCCTGGAGTCCCCCGGGACGCAGCTACGAGCAGTACTTC
TRBD2	TRBV5-4	-	TRBJ2-2	CASSLTWGGTGELFF	TGTGCCAGCAGCCTGACCTGGGGGGGCACCGGGGAGCTGTTTTTT
-	TRBV5-1	once	TRBJ1-2	CASSLDGTPGGYTF	TGCGCCAGCAGCTTGGATGGGACGCCCGGCGGCTACACCTTC
TRBD1	TRBV2	-	TRBJ1-2	CASSRQGYGYTF	TGTGCCAGCAGTAGACAGGGCTATGGCTACACCTTC
TRBD1	TRBV5-4	-	TRBJ2-7	CASSLPGQSYEQYF	TGTGCCAGCAGCTTACCGGGACAGAGCTACGAGCAGTACTTC
TRBD2	TRBV7-2	-	TRBJ2-5	CATRTSGGAGDTQYF	TGTGCCACCCGGACTAGCGGGGGGGCCGGTGATACCCAGTACTTC
-	TRBV7-3	once	TRBJ2-5	CASSFQETQYF	TGTGCCAGCAGCTTCCAAGAGACCCAGTACTTC
-	TRBV21-1	-	TRBJ2-5	CASSNSSGRAEKETQYF	TGTGCCAGCAGCAACTCAAGCGGGAGGGCCGAAAAAGAGACCCAGTACTTC
-	TRBV3-1/TRBV3-2	-	TRBJ1-2	CASSHPGGGNYGYTF	TGTGCCAGCAGCCACCCCGGGGGGGGGAACTATGGCTACACCTTC
TRBD1	TRBV6-6	-	TRBJ2-7	CASVGQGGSYEQYF	TGTGCCAGCGTAGGACAGGGGGGGTCCTACGAGCAGTACTTC
TRBD1	TRBV28	-	TRBJ1-4	CASIPGQGNEKLFF	TGTGCCAGCATTCCGGGACAGGGAAATGAAAAACTGTTTTTT
-	TRBV6-5	-	TRBJ1-5	CASSKQDPPQHF	TGTGCCAGCAGTAAACAGGATCCGCCCCAGCATTTT
TRBD2	TRBV4-1	-	TRBJ2-2	CASSPTSGENTGELFF	TGCGCCAGCAGCCCGACTAGCGGGGAAAACACCGGGGAGCTGTTTTTT
-	TRBV28	-	TRBJ1-4	CASSPLKKGTNEKLFF	TGTGCCAGCAGTCCCCTCAAAAAAGGGACTAATGAAAAACTGTTTTTT
-	TRBV9	-	TRBJ2-7	CASSDPSRGSYEQYF	TGTGCCAGCAGCGACCCGTCCAGGGGCTCCTACGAGCAGTACTTC
-	TRBV19	-	TRBJ1-5	CASRPRGQIHQPQHF	TGTGCCAGTAGGCCCCGGGGGCAGATCCATCAGCCCCAGCATTTT
TRBD2	TRBV10-3	once	TRBJ2-7	CAISGTLAGDGEQYF	TGTGCCATCAGTGGTACACTAGCGGGGGACGGCGAGCAGTACTTC
-	TRBV4-3	few	TRBJ1-6	CASSQERASPLHF	TGCGCCAGCAGCCAAGAAAGGGCCTCACCCCTCCACTTT
-	TRBV3-1/TRBV3-2	-	TRBJ1-2	CASNDGRRGYTF	TGTGCCAGCAACGACGGGAGGCGGGGCTACACCTTC
-	TRBV18	-	TRBJ2-4	CASSPQGELAKNIQYF	TGTGCCAGCTCACCACAAGGAGAGCTAGCCAAAAACATTCAGTACTTC
-	TRBV18	few	TRBJ2-3	CASSLPGPQYF	TGTGCCAGCTCACTCCCGGGACCGCAGTATTTT
-	TRBV27	once	TRBJ2-7	CASSFDAGRGEQYF	TGTGCCAGCAGTTTCGACGCGGGACGCGGGGAGCAGTACTTC
-	TRBV7-9	-	TRBJ1-1	CASSSQLYTEAFF	TGTGCCAGCAGCTCGCAACTATACACTGAAGCTTTCTTT